This T cell receptor (beta chain) was retrieved from a study of T cell repertoires in cytomegalovirus infection. Study background: CMV epitopes used comprised recently identified HLA-C-restricted ones and well-studied HLA-B-restricted ones.

TCRdb itself ran the reads through MiXCR, one entry per CDR3 protein. The data show hundreds of thousands of distinct CDR3 sequences, around 31% seen once. Whole-study results and caveats: CMV-specific HLA-C-restricted TCR beta clonotypes dominated the ex vivo response.

With respect to this clonotype: The antigen remains unidentified.

The specimen was cultured CD8+ T cells from PBMCs, collected from culture after CMV antigen stimulation. The clonotype originates from a human donor in good health (CMV status not recorded). Some clones in this sample may be carry-over from other donors' samples.

The CDR3 sequence is CASSEAFGGSYNSPLHF. CDR3 coding DNA: TGTGCCAGCAGTGAAGCATTTGGGGGCTCCTATAATTCACCCCTCCACTTT. This sequence joins TRBV25-1 and TRBJ1-6; weak D call: TRBD1 (5 bases). This CDR3 has 17 residues. Trimming removed 2 bases at V and 0 bases at J, with 11 bases between. Germline lookup yields CDR1 MGHDK and CDR2 SYGVNS.